The T cell receptor beta chain under discussion was sequenced for a study of blood T cell repertoires in COVID-19. Overall study context: Specimens from acute and convalescent COVID-19 originated in the United States, Italy and Spain. T cells, B-cell-depleted T cells, or PBMCs provided the cDNA or gDNA that served as material.

Clones were read by immunoSEQ multiplex PCR, and TCRdb kept only the in-frame ones, dropping some. The sample lists around 220,000 clones, about 90% occurring once. The study recruited people aged roughly 18 to 95 years across approximately 25 US areas. Sample: PBMCs or T cells enriched from blood (not recorded which). This TCR was recovered from a woman in her thirties with acute COVID-19.

CDR3 sequence: CASSQMTRGSNTGELFF. The CDR3 nucleotides read TGTGCCAGCAGCCAAATGACCAGGGGCAGTAACACCGGGGAGCTGTTTTTT. This chain connects TRBV9 to TRBJ2-2, with D perhaps TRBD1 (6 bases). This CDR3 has 17 residues. The germline gives CDR1 SGDLS, CDR2 YYNGEE. V was cut by 4 bases and J by 2 bases, with 18 bases left in between.